This entry features one T cell receptor beta chain sequence. No antigen is known for it. Germline loops: CDR1 SGHTA, CDR2 FQGTGA. With 3 bases removed from V and 6 bases from J, the gap between germline ends came to 11 bases. This CDR3 has 13 amino acids. This specimen comes from a study of T cell responses to AZD1222 COVID-19 vaccine. Second-dose intervals of approximately 4 or approximately 12 weeks were pooled. Profiled with immunoSEQ multiplex PCR; TCRdb holds only in-frame clones, not every one. This table holds 150,000 to 200,000 clones, under 95% found once. General observations from the study: With dominance at 160-218 and 743-854, vaccine-associated CD4 TCRs spanned spike. Breadth and depth of Spike-specific TCRs rose after two AZD1222 doses.

The sequence derives from an adult who received the AZD1222 COVID-19 vaccine. The V call is TRBV7-3, the J call TRBJ1-1; maybe TRBD1 (5 bases). The sample was peripheral blood, taken 28 days after the second AZD1222 dose. The CDR3 DNA reads as TGTGCCAGCAGCTTGGACCGGGACTCTGAAGCTTTCTTT. Translated: CASSLDRDSEAFF. Using reference TRBV7-3 and TRBJ1-1 for the parts outside the CDR3, the full variable domain is GAGVSQTPSNKVTEKGKYVELRCDPISGHTALYWYRQSLGQGPEFLIYFQGTGAADDSGLPNDRFFAVRPEGSVSTLKIQRTERGDSAVYLCASSLDRDSEAFFGQGTRLTVV.